The present entry profiles one T cell receptor (beta chain) with its context. Its target is not known. These data come from a study of lymphopenia after photon versus proton radiotherapy. Study-wide results and caveats: In patients who died, overall survival fell as post-nadir TCR diversity dropped more. Photon-treated patients lost naive T cells and TCR diversity; proton-treated stayed stable. Post-nadir diversity loss with photons came from oligoclonal expansion, particularly CD8+ Temra cells. Better survival with proton therapy was suggested as possible, not demonstrated.

CDR1 and CDR2 (germline): MDHEN, SYDVKM. Trimming cost V 5 bases and J 8 bases; bases outside gene matches: 8. The CDR3 has 14 residues. This table comes from immunoSEQ multiplex PCR, and its TCRdb copy is limited to in-frame clones, with some not included. This sample has around 150,000 clones, with less than 90% found just once. The specimen was peripheral blood, collected from a patient treated with photon-based radiotherapy. The clonotype was recovered from a man in his fifties or sixties with gastric cancer. This chain uses TRBV28 with TRBJ1-4, with 7 bases fitting TRBD1. CDR3 residues: CASSRDSRLEKLFF. The CDR3 DNA is TGTGCCAGCAGTCGGGACAGCCGATTGGAAAAACTGTTTTTT.